This T cell receptor (beta chain) originates from a study of blood T cell repertoires in COVID-19. TCRdb's copy holds only in-frame clones and misses some; the assay was immunoSEQ multiplex PCR. The sample shows roughly 200,000 clones, about four fifths of them seen only once. Clinical histories supplied by participants themselves formed the basis of cohort assignment. Deletions cut 5 bases from V and 3 bases from J, with 11 bases between. Germline V gives CDR1 SGHVS, CDR2 FNYEAQ. The CDR3 has 13 amino acids. Sequencing was carried out using PBMCs or T cells enriched from blood (not recorded which). V usage is TRBV7-6 and J usage is TRBJ2-7; a weak D match, TRBD1 (5 bases). This sequence was found in a woman aged 25 to 39 who had been exposed to COVID-19. DNA for the CDR3: TGTGCCAGCAGCCTGTCGACAGACTACGAGCAGTACTTC. It encodes CASSLSTDYEQYF.